Each of the 26 T cell receptor beta chains below was sequenced from the same sample in a study of T cells in Graves' hyperthyroidism and ophthalmopathy. Amplification yielded TCR beta CDR3 regions, with RNA transcripts as the source. The HTBI primer set served for first-round RT-PCR of the TCR CDR3. TCRdb itself ran the multiplex PCR reads through MiXCR, one entry per CDR3 protein. The table records 50,000 to 60,000 distinct CDR3 sequences, 48% of them present only once. Sequenced material: blood. The receptors shown here come from a woman aged 45 to 65 with Graves' ophthalmopathy.

This clonotype came up many times. The chain uses TRBV6-1 and TRBJ2-7; TRBD2 agrees at 9 bases. The germline gives CDR1 MNHNS, CDR2 SASEGT. V was pared by 7 bases and J by 0 bases, with 13 bases of the junction left unmatched. The CDR3 has 17 amino acids. CDR3 protein: CASTKRGTSRSSYEQYF. CDR3 coding DNA: TGTGCCAGCACCAAACGGGGGACTAGCCGGAGCTCCTACGAGCAGTACTTC.

By its share, this clonotype is medium-sized. The J gene is TRBJ2-1, the V gene TRBV20-1, with TRBD1 as a possible D gene (6 bases). Germline V gene data show CDR1 as DFQATT and CDR2 as SNEGSKA (reference sequence). CDR3 length equals 15 residues. V dropped 6 bases and J dropped 5 bases, with 20 bases sitting between them. CDR3 in amino acids: CSADPLFRGDNEQFF. CDR3 DNA sequence: TGCAGTGCGGACCCCTTGTTCAGGGGCGACAATGAGCAGTTCTTC.

In this sample, this clonotype turned up many times. A much larger clone is a single base away; this may be a read error. The chain links TRBV7-9 to TRBJ1-6; 8 nucleotides align to TRBD1. Trimming at V came to 5 bases and at J to 11 bases, leaving 5 bases not matched to a gene. Germline loops: CDR1 SEHNR, CDR2 FQNEAQ (reference sequence). This CDR3 has 13 amino acids. CDR3 in DNA: TGTGCCAGCAGCCGACAGGGGACTCCACCCCTCCACTTT. As protein: CASSRQGTPPLHF.

This clonotype was counted many times. The rearrangement links TRBV6-5 to TRBJ2-2, with a tentative D call TRBD1 (5 bases). Germline assignment: CDR1 MNHEY and CDR2 SVGAGI. The CDR3 runs 16 residues. The V gene lost 7 bases and the J gene lost 1 base, with 16 bases spanning the gap. The CDR3 spells CASMSAQALNTGELFF. In nucleotides, the CDR3 is TGTGCCAGCATGAGTGCACAGGCATTGAACACCGGGGAGCTGTTTTTT.

In the case of this clonotype: This likely comes from a read error, as the CDR3 has no conserved phenylalanine or tryptophan at its end. The chain recombines TRBV20-1 with TRBJ1-1; tentatively, D is TRBD1 (6 bases). Germline CDR1 DFQATT, CDR2 SNEGSKA (reference sequence). CDR3 length equals 14 residues. The DNA of the CDR3 is TGCAGTGTTAGAGATCGGGGGGGGGCACTTGAAGCTTTCGTT. The encoded protein is CSVRDRGGALEAFV.

In DNA form, the CDR3 reads TGCGCCAGCAGCCAGACAGGGTCCCACGCCCACGAGCAGTACTTC. Translated: CASSQTGSHAHEQYF. The rearrangement joins TRBV4-1 to TRBJ2-7; TRBD1 agrees at 7 bases. This CDR3 is 15 amino acids long. The germline V gene encodes CDR1 MGHRA and CDR2 YSYEKL. V lost 3 bases to trimming and J lost 5 bases; unmatched junction nucleotides: 10.

This clonotype was recorded once. The chain uses TRBV15 and TRBJ2-1; TRBD1 is a possible D gene (6 bases). Germline V CDR1 and CDR2: LNHNV, YYDKDF (reference sequence). The CDR3 is 16 residues long. Trimming shortened V by 5 bases and J by 0 bases, and 14 bases separated the two germline ends. The CDR3 region has the DNA TGTGCCACCAGCCTTCCTGACAGGAGCTCCTACAATGAGCAGTTCTTC. The encoded protein is CATSLPDRSSYNEQFF.

This clonotype was seen ten or more times. This chain connects TRBV11-2 to TRBJ2-7; the D call may be TRBD1 or TRBD2 (5 bases each). The V gene's germline CDR1 is SGHAT and CDR2 FQNNGV. The length of the CDR3 is 13 residues. V shed 6 bases and J shed 6 bases, with 15 bases lying between them. The CDR3 nucleotides read TGTGCCAGCAGTTTAACGAGGGGAAGCGAGCAGTACTTC. It is translated as CASSLTRGSEQYF.

This clonotype appeared many times. This chain connects TRBV29-1 to TRBJ2-3, with 11 positions matching TRBD1. The junction had 6 bases not matched to a gene; V was cut back by 6 bases and J by 7 bases. This CDR3 has 13 amino acids. Germline V gives CDR1 SQVTM, CDR2 ANQGSEA. The CDR3 sequence is CSVRTGGRNTQYF. In DNA form, the CDR3 reads TGCAGCGTGCGGACAGGGGGCCGGAATACGCAGTATTTT.

Ten or more counts support this clonotype. This rearrangement joins TRBV20-1 to TRBJ2-1; 9 bases match TRBD1. Trimming cost V 2 bases and J 7 bases; bases outside gene matches: 9. Germline lookup yields CDR1 DFQATT and CDR2 SNEGSKA (reference sequence). CDR3 size: 15 residues. CDR3 residues: CSARNPGQGSNEQFF. CDR3 nucleotide sequence: TGCAGTGCTAGAAACCCGGGACAGGGCTCGAATGAGCAGTTCTTC.

This clonotype occurred many times. CDR3 DNA: TGCGCCAGCAGTAGTACAGGGGGCGGCCAGCCCCAGCATTTT. Translated, it gives CASSSTGGGQPQHF. This chain connects TRBV5-1 to TRBJ1-5; 9 bases match TRBD1. The germline V gene encodes CDR1 SGHRS and CDR2 YFSETQ. The ends lost 5 bases at V and 7 bases at J; junction bases unmatched: 7. The CDR3 length is 14 residues. Drawing the rest from reference TRBV5-1 and TRBJ1-5, the complete variable domain is KAGVTQTPRYLIKTRGQQVTLSCSPISGHRSVSWYQQTPGQGLQFLFEYFSETQRNKGNFPGRFSGRQFSNSRSEMNVSTLELGDSALYLCASSSTGGGQPQHFGDGTRLSIL.

This clonotype was seen more than once but under ten times. The rearrangement uses TRBV15 and TRBJ2-7, with a weak D call TRBD2 (6 bases). The V end lost 10 bases, the J end lost 0 bases, and 16 bases lay between the germline ends. Germline CDR1 LNHNV, CDR2 YYDKDF (reference sequence). CDR3 length equals 14 residues. The CDR3 loop is CASSAAGPSYEQYF. Written as DNA, the CDR3 is TGTGCCAGCTCAGCCGCGGGGCCCTCCTACGAGCAGTACTTC.

Concerning this clonotype itself: This may come from a read error, since a much larger clone is one base off. This rearrangement joins TRBV5-1 to TRBJ2-7, with 8 bases that match TRBD1. Germline V CDR1 and CDR2: SGHRS, YFSETQ. This CDR3 is built from 14 residues. The ends lost 3 bases at V and 2 bases at J; junction bases unmatched: 4. DNA of the CDR3: TGCGCCAGCAGCTCCCTACAGGGGGCCTACGAGCAGTACTTC. Amino acids: CASSSLQGAYEQYF.

This clonotype was counted ten times or more. V is TRBV11-2 and J is TRBJ2-7; no clear D. The CDR3 covers 14 residues. Germline lookup yields CDR1 SGHAT and CDR2 FQNNGV. The V gene lost 1 base and the J gene lost 3 bases, with 10 bases spanning the gap. The CDR3 bases are TGTGCCAGCAGCTTAGGTTTCGTTAACTACGAGCAGTACTTC. This encodes CASSLGFVNYEQYF.

This clonotype counts as medium-sized. V and J are TRBV29-1 and TRBJ2-6; D gene uncertain. Germline CDR1 reads SQVTM; CDR2 reads ANQGSEA. With 6 bases removed from V and 0 bases from J, the gap between germline ends came to 3 bases. This CDR3 is 12 amino acids long. The CDR3 loop reads CSVNSGANVLTF. CDR3 nucleotides: TGCAGCGTAAACTCTGGGGCCAACGTCCTGACTTTC. Variable domain in full (rest from reference TRBV29-1 and TRBJ2-6): SAVISQKPSRDICQRGTSLTIQCQVDSQVTMMFWYRQQPGQSLTLIATANQGSEATYESGFVIDKFPISRPNLTFSTLTVSNMSPEDSSIYLCSVNSGANVLTFGAGSRLTVL.

This clonotype came up many times. The chain combines TRBV5-4 with TRBJ2-7; D may be TRBD2 (5 bases). Germline V gene lookup returns CDR1 SGHNT and CDR2 YYREEE (reference sequence). Trimming removed 3 bases at V and 2 bases at J, with 18 bases between. This CDR3 region has 16 residues. The CDR3 here is CASSSKKTGIPYEQYF. The CDR3 DNA follows: TGTGCCAGCAGCTCGAAGAAAACCGGGATTCCCTACGAGCAGTACTTC.

This clonotype was seen at least ten times. This chain links TRBV12-3 or TRBV12-4 with TRBJ2-7; maybe TRBD2 (6 bases). CDR3 length equals 14 residues. V lost 1 base and J lost 6, with 13 bases in between. This CDR3 is CASSLVGRDSEQYF. DNA for the CDR3: TGTGCCAGCAGTTTAGTGGGGCGGGACTCCGAGCAGTACTTC.

This rearrangement joins TRBV20-1 to TRBJ2-7; 13 bases line up with TRBD2. The ends lost 1 base at V and 7 bases at J; junction bases unmatched: 4. CDR3 length: 14 amino acids. In germline, CDR1 is DFQATT, CDR2 SNEGSKA (reference sequence). The CDR3 loop is CSARAGLAGWEQYF. The CDR3 region has the DNA TGCAGTGCTAGAGCGGGACTAGCGGGGTGGGAGCAGTACTTC.

V and J are TRBV10-3 and TRBJ2-7; possibly TRBD2 for D (5 bases). The CDR3 loop spans 15 amino acids. In germline, CDR1 is ENHRY, CDR2 SYGVKD. V lost 0 bases and J lost 5, with 14 bases in between. The CDR3 DNA follows: TGTGCCATCAGTGAGTCCGGGGTGGGCCTGGACGAGCAGTACTTC. It is translated as CAISESGVGLDEQYF.

This clonotype occurred many times. The chain recombines TRBV4-3 with TRBJ1-4; tentative D call: TRBD1 (6 bases). Germline values: CDR1 LGHNA, CDR2 YSLEER. This CDR3 region has 15 residues. The V and J ends lost 1 base and 8 bases respectively, with 14 bases between them. The CDR3 sequence: CASSQVGGADEKLFF. The DNA for the CDR3 is TGCGCCAGCAGCCAAGTAGGGGGGGCGGACGAAAAACTGTTTTTT.

CDR3 sequence reads: CASSRSGRAFNEQFF. In DNA, the CDR3 is TGTGCCAGCAGCAGAAGCGGGAGGGCCTTCAATGAGCAGTTCTTC. This rearrangement joins TRBV3-1 to TRBJ2-1, with 10 bases lining up with TRBD2. J lost 6 bases, V lost 5 bases, and 7 bases had no gene match. CDR1 and CDR2 (germline): LGHDT, YNNKEL (reference sequence). The length of the CDR3 is 15 residues.

As regards this clonotype: Sequence at one end of the junction differs from germline and may be a read error. The chain is built from TRBV7-2 and TRBJ1-2; unclear D gene. The germline V gene encodes CDR1 SGHTA and CDR2 FQGNSA. There are 13 residues in the CDR3. Written as DNA, the CDR3 is TGTGCCAGCAGTTTAGCGCTAAGAGATGGCTACACCTTC. Translated: CASSLALRDGYTF.

Many counts were recorded for this clonotype. The chain couples TRBV6-2 or TRBV6-3 to TRBJ2-3; D gene uncertain. There are 16 residues in the CDR3. CDR1 is MNHEY and CDR2 is SVGEGT in the germline V gene. Trimming removed 2 bases at V and 2 bases at J, with 14 bases between. This chain's CDR3 is CASSYPTTGPTDTQYF. The CDR3 nucleotides read TGTGCCAGCAGTTACCCTACGACTGGCCCCACAGATACGCAGTATTTT.

The chain carries TRBV5-1 and TRBJ1-2; D is uncertain. V was shortened by 5 bases and J by 0 bases, with 11 bases between the two germline ends. The CDR3 runs 14 residues. CDR1 and CDR2 from the germline V gene are SGHRS and YFSETQ. The CDR3 DNA is TGCGCCAGCAGTTCGGCCGGGGCTAACTATGGCTACACCTTC. This gives the protein CASSSAGANYGYTF.

This clonotype was seen repeatedly, ten times or more. The genes are TRBV6-1 and TRBJ1-4; D not certain. The CDR3 has 14 residues. The germline V gene encodes CDR1 MNHNS and CDR2 SASEGT. With 7 bases removed from V and 4 bases from J, the gap between germline ends came to 13 bases. The CDR3 here is CASTRGRINEKLFF. In DNA, the CDR3 is TGTGCCAGCACCCGAGGGAGGATTAATGAAAAACTGTTTTTT.

CDR3 sequence (DNA): TGTGCCAGCAGTTTATCAGGGCCTGTACGAGCGGCTAGCCAGTTCTTC. Its translation is CASSLSGPVRAASQFF. V usage is TRBV27 and J usage is TRBJ2-1; possible D gene TRBD2, 5 bases. Trimming took off 0 bases at V and 13 bases at J, with 22 bases between the two ends. The CDR3 spans 16 residues. Per the germline V gene, CDR1 is MNHEY and CDR2 is SMNVEV (reference sequence).